These 14 T cell receptor beta chains originate from one sample sequenced in a study of shared clonotypes between healthy human individuals. Libraries were prepared by immunoSEQ multiplex PCR; TCRdb keeps only in-frame clonotypes and omits some of them. The table shows 100,000 to 130,000 clones, with approximately 70% occurring only once. Sequences were obtained from memory CD8+ T cells sorted from blood. Subset here: CD45RO+ cells pooled with CCR7-negative TemRA cells. These receptors were taken from a woman under 40 in good health.

CDR3 DNA sequence: TGCGCCAGCAGGACTAGCGGGAGGGCCGGGGAGCTGTTTTTT. Translating gives CASRTSGRAGELFF. The rearrangement links TRBV4-1 to TRBJ2-2, with 14 bases fitting TRBD2. The trim removed 6 bases at V and 6 bases at J, leaving 0 bases unmatched. Looked up from germline, CDR1 is MGHRA and CDR2 is YSYEKL. The CDR3 is 14 amino acids.

The chain uses TRBV11-3 and TRBJ2-7; 10 nucleotides line up with TRBD1. The germline gives CDR1 SGHNT, CDR2 YENEEA. This CDR3 is 15 amino acids long. The junction had 10 bases not matched to a gene; V was cut back by 5 bases and J by 6 bases. CDR3 in amino acids: CASSLGTGVNGEQYF. The CDR3 nucleotides read TGTGCCAGCAGCCTCGGGACAGGGGTAAACGGCGAGCAGTACTTC.

The rearrangement joins TRBV28 to TRBJ2-7, with a weak D call TRBD1 (5 bases). Trimming took off 6 bases at V and 2 bases at J, with 11 bases between the two ends. Germline assignment: CDR1 MDHEN and CDR2 SYDVKM. This CDR3 region has 13 residues. The CDR3 sequence is CASRGKGPYEQYF. In nucleotides, the CDR3 is TGTGCCAGCAGGGGTAAGGGGCCCTACGAGCAGTACTTC.

This clone is a singleton in its sample. The rearrangement links TRBV7-9 to TRBJ2-1; 8 bases align to TRBD2. The CDR3 runs to 15 residues. J lost 7 bases, V lost 5 bases, and 10 bases had no gene match. Germline values: CDR1 SEHNR, CDR2 FQNEAQ (reference sequence). CDR3 residues: CASSLSGSARNEQFF. The CDR3 DNA sequence: TGTGCCAGCAGCCTAAGCGGGAGTGCTCGAAATGAGCAGTTCTTC.

The J gene is TRBJ1-1, the V gene TRBV28; D is unclear. This CDR3 is built from 13 residues. The germline CDR1 and CDR2 sequences are MDHEN and SYDVKM. V lost 6 bases and J 0 bases, leaving 8 bases between the germline ends. The CDR3 loop reads CASSYALNTEAFF. The CDR3, as DNA: TGTGCCAGCAGCTATGCCTTGAACACTGAAGCTTTCTTT.

In DNA form, the CDR3 reads TGTGCCAGCAGTGCGGACTCACGGGGGACCCAGTACTTC. Amino acids: CASSADSRGTQYF. The chain carries TRBV27 and TRBJ2-5, with TRBD2 as a possible D gene (5 bases). From germline, CDR1 is MNHEY and CDR2 SMNVEV (reference sequence). This CDR3 is 13 amino acids long. V shed 5 bases and J shed 7 bases, with 14 bases lying between them.

This clone was counted only a few times. V gene TRBV4-1 combines with J gene TRBJ1-4; D is ambiguous. The ends were cut back, 4 bases at V and 3 bases at J, with 9 bases in the middle. The CDR3 contains 14 residues. The germline gives CDR1 MGHRA, CDR2 YSYEKL. CDR3 region: CASSPVLANEKLFF. In DNA, the CDR3 is TGCGCCAGCAGCCCAGTTTTAGCTAATGAAAAACTGTTTTTT.

The genes are TRBV18 and TRBJ1-3; D uncertain. The CDR3 covers 13 residues. Germline V gene data show CDR1 as KGHSH and CDR2 as LQKENI. V lost 8 bases and J lost 7, with 15 bases in between. The CDR3 sequence: CASTPSFGNTIYF. Written as DNA, the CDR3 is TGTGCCAGCACCCCAAGCTTCGGTAACACCATATATTTT.

The chain is built from TRBV4-1 and TRBJ1-1; D is ambiguous. V lost 1 base and J lost 11, with 11 bases in between. CDR3 length: 12 amino acids. Germline V lookup: CDR1 MGHRA, CDR2 YSYEKL. CDR3 bases: TGCGCCAGCAGCCAAGCTTCGATGGGGGCTTTCTTT. It encodes CASSQASMGAFF.

The chain employs TRBV15 and TRBJ2-7; TRBD2 matches at 8 bases. J gave up 1 base and V 0 bases, and 2 bases lay outside the gene matches. In germline, CDR1 is LNHNV, CDR2 YYDKDF (reference sequence). The CDR3 sequence is 15 residues long. The CDR3 is CATSREAGESYEQYF. The CDR3 bases are TGTGCCACCAGCAGAGAAGCGGGAGAGTCCTACGAGCAGTACTTC.

The V gene is TRBV2, the J gene TRBJ1-1; D gene ambiguous. V was cut by 7 bases and J by 4 bases, with 16 bases left in between. This CDR3 is built from 14 residues. CDR1 is SNHLY and CDR2 is FYNNEI in the germline V gene. The CDR3 DNA sequence: TGTGCCAGCATAACAGAGCCATTGGGCACTGAAGCTTTCTTT. Translated: CASITEPLGTEAFF. Together with reference TRBV2 and TRBJ1-1, the CDR3 gives the full variable domain: EPEVTQTPSHQVTQMGQEVILRCVPISNHLYFYWYRQILGQKVEFLVSFYNNEISEKSEIFDDQFSVERPDGSNFTLKIRSTKLEDSAMYFCASITEPLGTEAFFGQGTRLTVV.

The chain combines TRBV28 with TRBJ2-7; TRBD1 might be the D (5 bases). V lost 5 bases and J 0 bases, leaving 11 bases between the germline ends. Looked up from germline, CDR1 is MDHEN and CDR2 is SYDVKM. The CDR3 is made up of 14 amino acids. This chain's CDR3 is CASSVGHLSYEQYF. The CDR3 region has the DNA TGTGCCAGCAGTGTAGGACACCTCTCCTACGAGCAGTACTTC.

V gene TRBV5-1 combines with J gene TRBJ2-3; 12 bases are a match to TRBD2. Germline trimming cut 3 bases from V and 2 bases from J; bases unmatched to any gene: 10. The CDR3 contains 18 residues. CDR1 and CDR2 (germline): SGHRS, YFSETQ. This CDR3 is CASSSGTSGSGATDTQYF. In DNA, the CDR3 is TGCGCCAGCAGCTCCGGGACTAGCGGGTCCGGGGCCACAGATACGCAGTATTTT.

J is TRBJ2-3 and V is TRBV7-9, with D possibly matching TRBD2 (5 bases). Germline assignment: CDR1 SEHNR and CDR2 FQNEAQ (reference sequence). V dropped 1 base and J dropped 4 bases, with 9 bases sitting between them. The CDR3 is made up of 14 amino acids. The CDR3 sequence: CASSLESRADTQYF. CDR3 DNA sequence: TGTGCCAGCAGCTTAGAATCGAGGGCAGATACGCAGTATTTT. The variable domain in full, completed from reference TRBV7-9 and TRBJ2-3, reads DTGVSQNPRHKITKRGQNVTFRCDPISEHNRLYWYRQTLGQGPEFLTYFQNEAQLEKSRLLSDRFSAERPKGSFSTLEIQRTEQGDSAMYLCASSLESRADTQYFGPGTRLTVL.